The 30 T cell receptor beta chains given below trace back to one sample, sequenced in a study of neurological immune-mediated disorders. A single record per CDR3 protein comes from TCRdb applying MiXCR to the 5' RACE reads. The sample yields 30,000 to 45,000 distinct CDR3 sequences, 9.5% to 13% seen once. The specimen sequenced was CD4+ T cells from blood. These receptors all stem from a woman younger than 45 with HTLV-1-associated myelopathy (HAM/TSP).

This clonotype has a count of ten or more. The chain couples TRBV5-6 to TRBJ1-2, with D perhaps TRBD1 (5 bases). The CDR3 contains 14 residues. From germline, CDR1 is SGHDT and CDR2 YYEEEE. Trimming took 4 bases from V and 4 from J, leaving 14 bases between them. In nucleotides, the CDR3 is TGTGCCAGCAGCCCTGATGGGGGGGGCTATGGCTACACCTTC. This translates into CASSPDGGGYGYTF.

This clonotype was picked up many times. The chain combines TRBV5-1 with TRBJ2-7, with TRBD1 matching over 8 bases. V gave up 4 bases and J gave up 3 bases; unmatched junction bases: 3. The CDR3 contains 13 residues. Germline loops: CDR1 SGHRS, CDR2 YFSETQ. CDR3 in amino acids: CASSDGQGYEQYF. The DNA for the CDR3 is TGCGCCAGCAGCGATGGACAGGGCTACGAGCAGTACTTC.

This clonotype has a count of ten or more. The genes are TRBV6-5 and TRBJ1-6, with D maybe TRBD1 (6 bases). The CDR3 length is 15 residues. CDR1 MNHEY and CDR2 SVGAGI come from the germline V gene. Trimming removed 7 bases from V and 10 bases from J, with 20 bases in between. CDR3 sequence: CASTRKGGRVSPLHF. CDR3 in DNA: TGTGCCAGCACCCGCAAGGGGGGGCGCGTCTCACCCCTCCACTTT.

This clonotype was seen more than once but under ten times. This chain links TRBV5-1 with TRBJ1-2, with TRBD1 matching 8 bases. Germline CDR1 reads SGHRS; CDR2 reads YFSETQ. The J segment lost 5 bases and the V segment lost 4 bases, leaving 7 bases of the junction unmatched. The length of the CDR3 is 14 residues. CDR3: CASSEGQGGYGYTF. The CDR3 nucleotides read TGCGCCAGCAGCGAAGGACAGGGAGGGTATGGCTACACCTTC.

In regard to this clonotype: Its ends do not fully match the called genes, so a read error is possible. The chain has TRBV6-5 and TRBJ2-1, with D perhaps TRBD2 (7 bases). Germline assignment: CDR1 MNHEY and CDR2 SVGAGI. CDR3 length: 15 residues. CDR3: CATFPRGGTYNEQCF. CDR3 coding DNA: TGTGCGACCTTTCCGAGGGGGGGGACCTACAATGAGCAGTGCTTC.

The sample holds many counts of this clonotype. The chain couples TRBV6-5 to TRBJ2-1; TRBD2 agrees at 10 bases. Per germline, CDR1 MNHEY and CDR2 SVGAGI. The CDR3 has 15 residues. Losses at the gene ends were 0 bases for V and 10 bases for J; bases not matched to a gene: 6. As DNA, the CDR3 is TGTGCCAGCAGTTACTCGGAGCGGGGGGGCGGGGAGCAGTTCTTC. Residues: CASSYSERGGGEQFF.

This clonotype showed up many times. V usage is TRBV30 and J usage is TRBJ2-7; D not resolved. Germline CDR1 and CDR2: GTSNPN and SVGIG (reference sequence). The CDR3 contains 14 residues. V lost 4 bases to trimming and J lost 2 bases, with 15 bases between them. The CDR3 is CAWTPPARTYEQYF. DNA of the CDR3: TGTGCCTGGACCCCTCCCGCCAGGACCTACGAGCAGTACTTC.

This clonotype was seen more than once but under ten times. This sequence joins TRBV7-3 and TRBJ2-7; a possible D gene is TRBD1 (6 bases). The V gene's germline CDR1 is SGHTA and CDR2 FQGTGA. Trimming took off 3 bases at V and 1 base at J, with 13 bases between the two ends. The CDR3 is 15 amino acids. CDR3 loop: CASSFRAGQSYEQYF. The CDR3 DNA is TGTGCCAGCAGCTTCCGGGCAGGACAGTCCTACGAGCAGTACTTC.

This clonotype was seen ten or more times. This chain uses TRBV20-1 with TRBJ2-1; either TRBD1 or TRBD2 may fit D (5 bases each). This CDR3 has 13 residues. V lost 4 bases and J lost 15, with 22 bases in between. Germline V CDR1 and CDR2: DFQATT, SNEGSKA (reference sequence). CDR3 nucleotide sequence: TGCAGTGCTACGAGGGGTGGGCAGCTCATCCGGTTCTTC. This sequence encodes CSATRGGQLIRFF.

The rearrangement uses TRBV21-1 and TRBJ2-5; the table calls TRBD1, which could not be checked here. TRBV21-1 constitutes a pseudogene. The CDR3 runs to 16 residues. Here the CDR3 DNA reads TGTGCCAGCACCCTCGGGGGGGACAGGGGGGAAGAGACCCAGTACTTC. It encodes CASTLGGDRGEETQYF.

The chain couples TRBV20-1 to TRBJ2-3, with TRBD2 matching over 16 bases. The CDR3 has 16 residues. Per germline, CDR1 DFQATT and CDR2 SNEGSKA (reference sequence). The junction had 3 bases not matched to a gene; V was cut back by 3 bases and J by 3 bases. CDR3 coding DNA: TGCAGTGCTAGCGGGACTAGCGGGGGGGGGACAGATACGCAGTATTTT. Translation gives CSASGTSGGGTDTQYF.

This clonotype was detected ten times or more. The gene calls are TRBV12-3 or TRBV12-4 and TRBJ1-1; no definite D call. This CDR3 has 13 residues. Trimming took 2 bases from V and 1 from J, leaving 5 bases between them. In DNA form, the CDR3 reads TGTGCCAGCAGTTTACCCCCGAACACTGAAGCTTTCTTT. This sequence encodes CASSLPPNTEAFF.

The chain joins TRBV29-1 to TRBJ2-4; D gene unclear. V lost 7 bases, J lost 0 bases, and 4 bases lay in between. The CDR3 length is 11 residues. Germline values: CDR1 SQVTM, CDR2 ANQGSEA. The chain's CDR3 is CSALAKNIQYF. CDR3 in DNA: TGCAGCGCCTTAGCCAAAAACATTCAGTACTTC.

This clonotype occurred many times. The chain has TRBV3-1 and TRBJ2-1; D is perhaps TRBD1 (6 bases). This CDR3 contains 12 residues. Germline CDR1 reads LGHDT; CDR2 reads YNNKEL (reference sequence). Trimming removed 5 bases at V and 10 bases at J, with 12 bases between. The CDR3 sequence is CASSLQGHEQFF. In DNA, the CDR3 is TGTGCCAGCAGCTTACAGGGTCACGAGCAGTTCTTC.

This clonotype was counted at least ten times. The CDR3 sequence: CATSRGEANTEAFF. In DNA form, the CDR3 reads TGTGCCACCAGCAGAGGGGAAGCCAACACTGAAGCTTTCTTT. The gene calls are TRBV15 and TRBJ1-1; D remains ambiguous. Trimming pared 1 base from V and 2 bases from J, leaving 8 bases between. The CDR3 is 14 amino acids. The germline gives CDR1 LNHNV, CDR2 YYDKDF (reference sequence).

In this sample, this clonotype turned up many times. The V and J genes are TRBV12-3 or TRBV12-4 and TRBJ1-2; TRBD1 matches at 7 bases. This CDR3 has 15 amino acids. Trimming removed 6 bases from V and 6 bases from J; junction bases left unmatched: 13. The CDR3 DNA sequence: TGTGCCAGCAGCCCAAGACAGGGATTAATCGATGGCTACACCTTC. It is translated as CASSPRQGLIDGYTF.

On this clonotype: An end of the junction differs from the germline gene, which may be a read error. This chain connects TRBV30 to TRBJ2-1; TRBD2 aligns across 8 bases. The CDR3 consists of 16 residues. From germline, CDR1 is GTSNPN and CDR2 SVGIG (reference sequence). The CDR3 nucleotides are TGTGCCTGGAGTCCTTCCTGGACTAGCTCCCACAATGAGCAGTTCTTC. Protein product: CAWSPSWTSSHNEQFF.

In its sample, this clonotype was seen many times. The chain links TRBV10-3 to TRBJ2-2; 7 bases match TRBD1. Per germline, CDR1 ENHRY and CDR2 SYGVKD. The CDR3 sequence is 12 residues long. Trimming at V came to 10 bases and at J to 5 bases, leaving 4 bases not matched to a gene. The CDR3 bases are TGTGCCACACACAGGGGAACCGGGGAGCTGTTTTTT. This gives the protein CATHRGTGELFF.

This clonotype was recorded at least ten times. The genes are TRBV27 and TRBJ1-2; 7 bases map to TRBD1. V was pared by 3 bases and J by 5 bases, with 12 bases of the junction left unmatched. This CDR3 is 16 amino acids long. Looked up from germline, CDR1 is MNHEY and CDR2 is SMNVEV (reference sequence). For the CDR3, the DNA is TGTGCCAGCAGTTTCCGACAGGGCTCGACGGGGTATGGCTACACCTTC. Protein sequence: CASSFRQGSTGYGYTF.

This clonotype was detected many times. V gene TRBV20-1 combines with J gene TRBJ2-4; perhaps TRBD2 as D (7 bases). V shed 3 bases and J shed 8 bases, with 17 bases lying between them. The germline V gene encodes CDR1 DFQATT and CDR2 SNEGSKA (reference sequence). The length of the CDR3 is 14 residues. CDR3 loop: CSASQRGALDIQYF. The CDR3 DNA is TGCAGTGCTAGCCAACGGGGGGCCCTTGACATTCAGTACTTC.

In its sample, this clonotype was seen many times. This chain links TRBV5-1 with TRBJ2-1; possibly TRBD1 or TRBD2 for D (6 bases each). CDR3 length: 15 amino acids. Germline V gene sequence: CDR1 SGHRS, CDR2 YFSETQ. Trimming pared 8 bases from V and 4 bases from J, leaving 19 bases between. CDR3 region: CASRVGGLLYNEQFF. In DNA form, the CDR3 reads TGCGCCAGTCGTGTGGGGGGCCTCCTTTACAATGAGCAGTTCTTC.

The sample holds many counts of this clonotype. CDR3 protein: CASSPQQGNTEAFF. CDR3 bases: TGTGCCAGCTCACCACAACAGGGGAACACTGAAGCTTTCTTT. The chain uses TRBV18 and TRBJ1-1; perhaps TRBD1 as D (6 bases). Looked up from germline, CDR1 is KGHSH and CDR2 is LQKENI. Trimming cost V 1 base and J 1 base, with 7 bases left between them. The CDR3 spans 14 residues.

This clonotype was detected many times. The genes are TRBV7-8 and TRBJ2-7, with 7 bases matching TRBD2. The germline V gene encodes CDR1 SGHVS and CDR2 FQNEAQ. The CDR3 is 14 residues long. V shed 7 bases, J shed 5 bases, and the junction held 11 bases outside the gene matches. The CDR3 DNA reads TGTGCCAGCAAGCTTAGCATCGCGGGGGACGAGCAGTACTTC. The encoded protein is CASKLSIAGDEQYF.

This clonotype was counted at least ten times. V is TRBV20-1 and J is TRBJ2-2; 7 bases fit TRBD1. The CDR3 covers 15 residues. The V gene end was trimmed by 2 bases and the J gene end by 5 bases; junction bases not matched to a gene: 8. CDR1 DFQATT and CDR2 SNEGSKA come from the germline V gene (reference sequence). The CDR3 is CSARSTGVATGELFF. As DNA, the CDR3 is TGCAGTGCTAGATCTACAGGGGTTGCGACCGGGGAGCTGTTTTTT.

This clonotype was observed many times. V gene TRBV12-3 or TRBV12-4 combines with J gene TRBJ1-5; D might be TRBD1 (5 bases). V was trimmed by 6 bases and J by 3 bases, leaving 9 bases between them. This CDR3 contains 13 residues. In DNA form, the CDR3 reads TGTGCCAGCAGCCCGGGGCTCAATCAGCCCCAGCATTTT. Encoded protein: CASSPGLNQPQHF.

The table lists this clonotype with many counts. The chain carries TRBV20-1 and TRBJ1-1; 9 bases fit TRBD1. This CDR3 spans 12 amino acids. Germline CDR1 and CDR2: DFQATT and SNEGSKA (reference sequence). V shed 5 bases and J 8 bases; nucleotides not matched to a gene: 6. The CDR3 coding sequence is TGCAGTGCTGGGGGACAGGGTCCCGAAGCTTTCTTT. It is translated as CSAGGQGPEAFF.

This clonotype has a count of ten or more. The CDR3 reads CAISTDRDHFYGYTF. The CDR3, as DNA: TGTGCCATCAGCACGGACAGGGATCACTTCTATGGCTACACCTTC. The chain joins TRBV10-3 to TRBJ1-2; 8 bases are shared with TRBD1. In germline, CDR1 is ENHRY, CDR2 SYGVKD. V trimming: 6 bases; J trimming: 4 bases; junction bases outside the gene matches: 10. The CDR3 spans 15 residues.

This clonotype was recorded at least ten times. The V call is TRBV7-3, the J call TRBJ2-7; D is ambiguous. Germline-derived CDR1 and CDR2 are SGHTA and FQGTGA. The germline V and J ends were trimmed by 8 bases and 2 bases, with 10 bases remaining between them. The CDR3 extends over 12 amino acids. CDR3 in amino acids: CASPRVPYEQYF. The CDR3 DNA reads as TGTGCCAGCCCCCGGGTGCCCTACGAGCAGTACTTC.

The sample holds many counts of this clonotype. The chain combines TRBV4-1 with TRBJ2-1; D is ambiguous. Deletions cut 2 bases from V and 7 bases from J, with 9 bases between. The CDR3 contains 13 residues. CDR1 and CDR2 (germline): MGHRA, YSYEKL. The CDR3 reads CASSQRTVNEQFF. In DNA form, the CDR3 reads TGCGCCAGCAGCCAACGGACGGTTAATGAGCAGTTCTTC.

This clonotype was seen ten or more times. This rearrangement joins TRBV5-6 to TRBJ2-1, with D unresolved. The ends were cut back, 0 bases at V and 2 bases at J, with 6 bases in the middle. The CDR3 consists of 14 residues. The germline V gene encodes CDR1 SGHDT and CDR2 YYEEEE. This chain's CDR3 is CASSLVGTYNEQFF. CDR3 in DNA: TGTGCCAGCAGCTTGGTGGGCACCTACAATGAGCAGTTCTTC.